This entry is about one T cell receptor (beta chain). Per germline, CDR1 SGHTS and CDR2 YDEGEE. V gave up 0 bases and J gave up 6 bases, with 16 bases separating them. The CDR3 is 16 amino acids. The data were taken from a study of blood T cell repertoires in COVID-19. For the study at large: Acute and convalescent COVID-19 specimens originated in the United States, Italy and Spain. The analysed material was cDNA or gDNA that came from T cells, B-cell-depleted T cells, or PBMCs.

TCRdb keeps only in-frame clones here, not all; method: immunoSEQ multiplex PCR. This table has around 150,000 clones, about 86% appearing once. Sequencing was performed on peripheral blood. This clonotype was obtained from a man aged 18-30 years with acute or convalescent COVID-19. The gene calls are TRBV5-8 and TRBJ2-1; D is undetermined. This CDR3 is CASSLDRPTRGNEQFF. CDR3 coding DNA: TGTGCCAGCAGCTTGGACAGACCTACCCGTGGCAATGAGCAGTTCTTC.